The rows below give T cell receptor beta chains drawn from one sample of a study of Graves' ophthalmopathy and Graves' hyperthyroidism. TCRdb recomputed calls from the multiplex PCR reads with MiXCR, one row per CDR3 protein. The sample shows about 480,000 distinct CDR3 sequences, approximately 15% of them seen only once. Sequenced input: blood. The receptors come from a woman aged 25-40 years with Graves' ophthalmopathy. Each CDR3 is given with its conserved first and last residue. Fields, in order: J gene, D gene, clone size, V gene, CDR3 protein, CDR3 DNA. A D gene is named only where the DNA matches it firmly. Not every row has a clone size; where given, it reads once, few, many or a size class.

j_call: TRBJ1-1
d_call: -
clone_size: many
v_call: TRBV9
cdr3_aa: CASSAGMTEAFF
cdr3_nt: TGTGCCAGCAGCGCAGGGATGACTGAAGCTTTCTTT

j_call: TRBJ1-5
d_call: -
clone_size: many
v_call: TRBV7-8
cdr3_aa: CASSYQQGAGGQPQHF
cdr3_nt: TGTGCCAGCAGCTACCAACAGGGCGCCGGGGGTCAGCCCCAGCATTTT

j_call: TRBJ2-7
d_call: -
clone_size: many
v_call: TRBV11-2
cdr3_aa: CASSLGTHTYEQYF
cdr3_nt: TGTGCCAGCAGCTTAGGGACTCATACCTACGAGCAGTACTTC

j_call: TRBJ2-5
d_call: TRBD2
clone_size: many
v_call: TRBV3-1
cdr3_aa: CASSQDYSGTNQETQYF
cdr3_nt: TGTGCCAGCAGCCAAGACTATTCCGGGACTAACCAAGAGACCCAGTACTTC

j_call: TRBJ2-4
d_call: -
clone_size: many
v_call: TRBV27
cdr3_aa: CASSGGMFENIQYF
cdr3_nt: TGTGCCAGCAGTGGGGGGATGTTCGAAAACATTCAGTACTTC

j_call: TRBJ2-7
d_call: TRBD1
clone_size: many
v_call: TRBV19
cdr3_aa: CASSISGTGVRNEQYF
cdr3_nt: TGTGCCAGTAGTATCAGTGGGACAGGGGTTCGCAACGAGCAGTACTTC

j_call: TRBJ2-2
d_call: TRBD1
clone_size: many
v_call: TRBV12-3/TRBV12-4
cdr3_aa: CASSRGQRNTGELFF
cdr3_nt: TGTGCCAGCAGCAGGGGACAGCGAAACACCGGGGAGCTGTTTTTT

j_call: TRBJ2-2
d_call: TRBD1
clone_size: -
v_call: TRBV18
cdr3_aa: CASSPQGALNTGELSF
cdr3_nt: TGTGCCAGCTCACCACAGGGGGCCTTGAACACCGGGGAGCTGTCTTTT

j_call: TRBJ2-7
d_call: -
clone_size: once
v_call: TRBV6-1
cdr3_aa: CASSPTPDEQYF
cdr3_nt: TGTGCCAGCAGTCCCACACCAGACGAGCAGTACTTC

j_call: TRBJ2-7
d_call: TRBD1
clone_size: many
v_call: TRBV24-1
cdr3_aa: CATGDSAYEQYF
cdr3_nt: TGTGCCACCGGGGACAGTGCCTACGAGCAGTACTTC

j_call: TRBJ1-5
d_call: TRBD1
clone_size: -
v_call: TRBV12-5
cdr3_aa: CASGLPTTGCVQPQHF
cdr3_nt: TGTGCTAGTGGTTTGCCCACGACAGGGTGTGTGCAGCCCCAGCATTTT

j_call: TRBJ1-1
d_call: -
clone_size: many
v_call: TRBV19
cdr3_aa: CASSMLGGGTEAFF
cdr3_nt: TGTGCCAGTAGTATGCTTGGGGGCGGCACTGAAGCTTTCTTT

j_call: TRBJ2-7
d_call: -
clone_size: many
v_call: TRBV13
cdr3_aa: CASSLEGRSYEQYF
cdr3_nt: TGTGCCAGCAGCTTAGAGGGGAGGTCCTACGAGCAGTACTTC

j_call: TRBJ1-1
d_call: -
clone_size: many
v_call: TRBV12-3/TRBV12-4
cdr3_aa: CASSPTFTEAFF
cdr3_nt: TGTGCCAGCAGCCCCACTTTCACTGAAGCTTTCTTT

j_call: TRBJ2-7
d_call: TRBD1
clone_size: few
v_call: TRBV24-1
cdr3_aa: CATCRDRGFYEQYF
cdr3_nt: TGTGCCACTTGCCGGGACAGGGGGTTCTACGAGCAGTACTTC

j_call: TRBJ2-7
d_call: TRBD2
clone_size: few
v_call: TRBV20-1
cdr3_aa: CSARGTSGMAEEQYF
cdr3_nt: TGCAGTGCTAGGGGGACTAGCGGGATGGCAGAAGAGCAGTACTTC

j_call: TRBJ1-1
d_call: TRBD1
clone_size: many
v_call: TRBV6-2/TRBV6-3
cdr3_aa: CASSYPTGQGVVSEAFF
cdr3_nt: TGTGCCAGCAGTTACCCTACCGGACAGGGGGTGGTCTCTGAAGCTTTCTTT

j_call: TRBJ1-1
d_call: -
clone_size: few
v_call: TRBV20-1
cdr3_aa: CSARDAKREWSEAFF
cdr3_nt: TGCAGTGCTAGAGATGCTAAACGGGAATGGTCTGAAGCTTTCTTT

j_call: TRBJ2-7
d_call: TRBD2
clone_size: many
v_call: TRBV12-3/TRBV12-4
cdr3_aa: CASSSTSGGTWWSYEQYF
cdr3_nt: TGTGCCAGCTCTTCGACTAGCGGGGGGACCTGGTGGTCCTACGAGCAGTACTTC

j_call: TRBJ1-6
d_call: TRBD1
clone_size: few
v_call: TRBV6-1
cdr3_aa: CASTGTGNSPLHF
cdr3_nt: TGTGCCAGCACCGGGACAGGGAATTCACCCCTCCACTTT

j_call: TRBJ2-6
d_call: TRBD1
clone_size: many
v_call: TRBV6-1
cdr3_aa: CASKPTGGSGANVLTF
cdr3_nt: TGTGCCAGCAAACCGACAGGGGGCTCTGGGGCCAACGTCCTGACTTTC

j_call: TRBJ1-5
d_call: -
clone_size: many
v_call: TRBV28
cdr3_aa: CASSLGGRHQPQHF
cdr3_nt: TGTGCCAGCAGTTTGGGGGGGAGGCATCAGCCCCAGCATTTT

j_call: TRBJ2-7
d_call: -
clone_size: many
v_call: TRBV7-4
cdr3_aa: CASSLGKDLTFSYEQYF
cdr3_nt: TGTGCCAGCAGCTTAGGGAAGGACTTAACTTTCTCCTACGAGCAGTACTTC

j_call: TRBJ2-4
d_call: -
clone_size: many
v_call: TRBV6-5
cdr3_aa: CASSALERAKNIQYF
cdr3_nt: TGTGCCAGCAGCGCCCTTGAACGAGCCAAAAACATTCAGTACTTC

j_call: TRBJ1-1
d_call: TRBD1
clone_size: many
v_call: TRBV28
cdr3_aa: CASIPRPGQGARVAFF
cdr3_nt: TGTGCCAGCATCCCGAGACCGGGACAGGGGGCGCGGGTAGCTTTCTTT

j_call: TRBJ2-7
d_call: -
clone_size: many
v_call: TRBV2
cdr3_aa: CASATGTFYEQYF
cdr3_nt: TGTGCCAGTGCGACAGGGACTTTCTACGAGCAGTACTTC

j_call: TRBJ2-5
d_call: -
clone_size: many
v_call: TRBV2
cdr3_aa: CASSETAQETQYF
cdr3_nt: TGTGCCAGCAGTGAGACAGCACAAGAGACCCAGTACTTC

j_call: TRBJ2-7
d_call: -
clone_size: many
v_call: TRBV30
cdr3_aa: CAWSNRLEQYF
cdr3_nt: TGTGCCTGGAGTAATCGCCTCGAGCAGTACTTC

j_call: TRBJ2-7
d_call: TRBD1
clone_size: many
v_call: TRBV3-1
cdr3_aa: CASSHTGQGYEQYF
cdr3_nt: TGTGCCAGCAGCCATACCGGACAGGGCTACGAGCAGTACTTC

j_call: TRBJ1-6
d_call: TRBD1
clone_size: -
v_call: TRBV7-2
cdr3_aa: CASSLHGGNRGVRSPLHF
cdr3_nt: TGTGCCAGCAGCTTACACGGGGGGAACAGGGGCGTCCGTTCACCCCTCCACTTT

j_call: TRBJ1-2
d_call: -
clone_size: many
v_call: TRBV28
cdr3_aa: CASSIGSAPGGYTF
cdr3_nt: TGTGCCAGCAGCATCGGATCTGCCCCGGGAGGCTACACCTTC

j_call: TRBJ2-5
d_call: -
clone_size: many
v_call: TRBV7-2
cdr3_aa: CASSFDPGPETQYF
cdr3_nt: TGTGCCAGCAGCTTTGACCCCGGACCAGAGACCCAGTACTTC

j_call: TRBJ2-7
d_call: -
clone_size: many
v_call: TRBV10-3
cdr3_aa: CAISEFEENYEQYF
cdr3_nt: TGTGCCATCAGTGAATTCGAGGAGAACTACGAGCAGTACTTC

j_call: TRBJ1-1
d_call: -
clone_size: many
v_call: TRBV7-2
cdr3_aa: CASSYSAGNTEAFF
cdr3_nt: TGTGCCAGCAGCTATAGCGCAGGGAACACTGAAGCTTTCTTT

j_call: TRBJ2-7
d_call: -
clone_size: few
v_call: TRBV30
cdr3_aa: CAWSSGAGEQYF
cdr3_nt: TGTGCCTGGAGTTCCGGGGCTGGCGAGCAGTACTTC

j_call: TRBJ2-5
d_call: -
clone_size: many
v_call: TRBV29-1
cdr3_aa: CSQGGIEETQYF
cdr3_nt: TGCAGCCAAGGAGGGATCGAAGAGACCCAGTACTTC

j_call: TRBJ2-6
d_call: -
clone_size: many
v_call: TRBV5-1
cdr3_aa: CASSLSVAGANVLTF
cdr3_nt: TGCGCCAGCAGCTTGTCTGTGGCTGGGGCCAACGTCCTGACTTTC

j_call: TRBJ2-5
d_call: TRBD2
clone_size: few
v_call: TRBV6-2/TRBV6-3
cdr3_aa: CASSYSIWTSGGGQGTQYF
cdr3_nt: TGTGCCAGCAGTTACTCGATCTGGACTAGCGGGGGGGGCCAAGGGACCCAGTACTTC

j_call: TRBJ1-4
d_call: -
clone_size: -
v_call: TRBV12-3/TRBV12-4
cdr3_aa: CASSFSGRYEKLFF
cdr3_nt: TGTGCCAGCAGTTTTTCGGGGCGTTATGAAAAACTGTTTTTT

j_call: TRBJ2-7
d_call: -
clone_size: -
v_call: TRBV28
cdr3_aa: CASSLGDTRSYEQYF
cdr3_nt: TGTGCCAGCAGTTTGGGGGACACGCGATCCTACGAGCAGTACTTC